The T cell receptor (beta chain) described here comes from a study of T cell clonality in common variable immunodeficiency. Whole-study findings and limits: Fewer deletions and N-nucleotide insertions were reportedly seen in common variable immunodeficiency TCR beta sequences.

Sequencing used immunoSEQ multiplex PCR; TCRdb keeps in-frame clones, though not all of them. Listed for the sample are fewer than 35,000 clones, none seen a single time. In this sample, this clone turned up a few times. The antigen is unknown. The sequenced material came from peripheral blood mononuclear cells. This receptor was taken from a human donor with common variable immunodeficiency.

CDR3 sequence: CASRIPPQGGTDTQYF. CDR3 bases read: TGTGCCAGCAGAATACCCCCCCAGGGTGGAACAGATACG. The gene calls are TRBV2 and TRBJ2-3; possibly TRBD1 for D (5 bases). The DNA ends 3 residues before the CDR3 does, and the rest of the CDR3 is filled in from the germline J gene. Germline V gene sequence: CDR1 SNHLY, CDR2 FYNNEI. The CDR3 has 16 amino acids. V lost 6 bases and J 3 bases, leaving 19 bases between the germline ends.